The 16 T cell receptor beta chains in this list originate from one sample, sequenced in a study of T cell responses to AZD1222 COVID-19 vaccine. Method: immunoSEQ multiplex PCR; TCRdb's copy keeps in-frame clones and lacks some. Of approximately 65,000 clones in the sample, about four fifths were seen once. Sequenced here: peripheral blood, sampled on day 0 of AZD1222 vaccination. The receptors originated from an adult in good health.

The J gene is TRBJ2-1, the V gene TRBV5-4; possibly TRBD1 or TRBD2 for D (6 bases each). This CDR3 comprises 16 residues. V was cut by 0 bases and J by 3 bases, with 13 bases left in between. Per germline, CDR1 SGHNT and CDR2 YYREEE (reference sequence). CDR3 nucleotide sequence: TGTGCCAGCAGCTTGGGCGCCGGGGGCATCTACAATGAGCAGTTCTTC. Translated, it gives CASSLGAGGIYNEQFF. The complete variable domain, with remaining parts taken from reference TRBV5-4 and TRBJ2-1, reads ETGVTQSPTHLIKTRGQQVTLRCSSQSGHNTVSWYQQALGQGPQFIFQYYREEENGRGNFPPRFSGLQFPNYSSELNVNALELDDSALYLCASSLGAGGIYNEQFFGPGTRLTVL.

V usage is TRBV6-5 and J usage is TRBJ2-1; the match to TRBD1 covers 7 bases. J was trimmed by 4 bases and V by 7 bases; bases with no gene match: 4. The germline gives CDR1 MNHEY, CDR2 SVGAGI. This CDR3 is built from 13 residues. Here the CDR3 reads CASIDRAYNEQFF. The CDR3 region has the DNA TGTGCCAGCATAGACAGGGCATACAATGAGCAGTTCTTC.

The rearrangement links TRBV11-2 to TRBJ2-5; D unclear. The V gene's germline CDR1 is SGHAT and CDR2 FQNNGV. Trimming removed 2 bases at V and 4 bases at J, with 2 bases between. This CDR3 is built from 11 residues. The CDR3 protein is CASSLRETQYF. The CDR3 coding sequence is TGTGCCAGCAGCTTACGAGAGACCCAGTACTTC.

This clone was seen just once. The rearrangement links TRBV7-2 to TRBJ1-1, with 8 bases aligning to TRBD1. V dropped 2 bases and J dropped 4; count of bases not matched to a gene: 3. This CDR3 is built from 14 residues. Looked up from germline, CDR1 is SGHTA and CDR2 is FQGNSA. The CDR3 spells CASSLFDRGTEAFF. In nucleotides, the CDR3 is TGTGCCAGCAGCTTATTCGACAGGGGCACTGAAGCTTTCTTT.

The count of this clone is one. The genes are TRBV7-9 and TRBJ2-7, with D maybe TRBD2 (6 bases). The CDR3 has 15 residues. The V end lost 5 bases, the J end lost 0 bases, and 14 bases lay between the germline ends. Germline values: CDR1 SEHNR, CDR2 FQNEAQ (reference sequence). CDR3 nucleotide sequence: TGTGCCAGCAGCCTAGGCGGGGTGAGCTCCTACGAGCAGTACTTC. Residues: CASSLGGVSSYEQYF.

This clone came up once. V is TRBV19 and J is TRBJ1-2; D unresolved. This CDR3 has 14 residues. The V gene lost 7 bases and the J gene lost 4 bases, with 16 bases spanning the gap. Per the germline V gene, CDR1 is LNHDA and CDR2 is SQIVND (reference sequence). The CDR3 sequence is CASNDLGFFYGYTF. The CDR3 bases are TGTGCCAGTAATGATCTGGGGTTCTTCTATGGCTACACCTTC.

V and J are TRBV7-2 and TRBJ2-1, with 7 bases lining up with TRBD1. The CDR3 spans 13 residues. V shed 5 bases and J 7 bases; nucleotides not matched to a gene: 5. Germline V lookup: CDR1 SGHTA, CDR2 FQGNSA. The CDR3 sequence is CASSLGQENEQFF. As DNA, the CDR3 is TGTGCCAGCAGCCTTGGACAGGAGAATGAGCAGTTCTTC.

The V gene is TRBV2, the J gene TRBJ1-1; TRBD1 might be the D (6 bases). V gave up 8 bases and J gave up 5 bases, with 12 bases separating them. Per the germline V gene, CDR1 is SNHLY and CDR2 is FYNNEI. CDR3 length: 12 residues. The CDR3 nucleotides are TGTGCCAGCGGACAGAGGTTAACTGAAGCTTTCTTT. Its protein product is CASGQRLTEAFF.

As to this clone: The germline gene is not matched at one end of the junction; a read error may be the cause. The V and J genes are TRBV4-3 and TRBJ2-2, with D tentatively TRBD2 (6 bases). This CDR3 has 17 residues. Germline values: CDR1 LGHNA, CDR2 YSLEER. CDR3 in DNA: TGCGTCAGCAGCCAAGAGGAGGGACTGGGCTCCACCGGGGAGCTGTTTTTT. The encoded protein is CVSSQEEGLGSTGELFF.

J is TRBJ1-1 and V is TRBV27; D is ambiguous. In germline, CDR1 is MNHEY, CDR2 SMNVEV (reference sequence). This CDR3 has 10 amino acids. V lost 8 bases and J lost 8, with 9 bases in between. CDR3 DNA: TGTGCCAGCGGGCGATTGGAAGCTTTCTTT. Amino acids: CASGRLEAFF.

This chain uses TRBV7-9 with TRBJ2-2; D is unresolved. This CDR3 has 12 residues. Germline V CDR1 and CDR2: SEHNR, FQNEAQ (reference sequence). Trimming took 6 bases from V and 6 from J, leaving 8 bases between them. The DNA of the CDR3 is TGTGCCAGCAGGATTGGCCCCGGGGAGCTGTTTTTT. It encodes CASRIGPGELFF.

J is TRBJ2-5 and V is TRBV7-9; TRBD1 matches 11 bases. This CDR3 contains 16 residues. In germline, CDR1 is SEHNR, CDR2 FQNEAQ (reference sequence). Losses at the gene ends were 5 bases for V and 2 bases for J; bases not matched to a gene: 7. This CDR3 is CASSPGTGGIQETQYF. Here the CDR3 DNA reads TGTGCCAGCAGCCCCGGGACAGGGGGGATACAAGAGACCCAGTACTTC.

J is TRBJ1-1 and V is TRBV5-4; D perhaps matches TRBD1 (6 bases). Germline lookup yields CDR1 SGHNT and CDR2 YYREEE (reference sequence). Trimming removed 4 bases at V and 2 bases at J, with 18 bases between. This CDR3 spans 16 amino acids. The CDR3 nucleotides read TGTGCCAGCAGCCCTCTCCAGACAGGAGGAAACACTGAAGCTTTCTTT. Amino acid sequence: CASSPLQTGGNTEAFF.

This clone was detected once. Its ends do not fully match the called genes, so a read error is possible. The chain combines TRBV6-2 or TRBV6-3 with TRBJ2-3; TRBD2 matches 13 bases. The germline V gene encodes CDR1 MNHEY and CDR2 SVGEGT. This CDR3 contains 14 residues. CDR3 bases: TGTGCCAGCAGCCCCACAGCCGGGACTAGCGGGGAGCATTTT. As protein: CASSPTAGTSGEHF.

The rearrangement uses TRBV19 and TRBJ1-1; D uncertain. Trimming removed 5 bases from V and 4 bases from J, with 17 bases in between. The germline gives CDR1 LNHDA, CDR2 SQIVND (reference sequence). The CDR3 totals 15 residues. CDR3 residues: CASSFGRRILTEAFF. CDR3 sequence (DNA): TGTGCCAGTAGTTTTGGCAGACGGATACTCACTGAAGCTTTCTTT.

V is TRBV10-2 and J is TRBJ1-3; D unresolved. V shed 6 bases and J shed 0 bases, with 12 bases lying between them. CDR3 length: 15 residues. Germline V gene lookup returns CDR1 WSHSY and CDR2 SAAADI. The CDR3 protein is CASSRVSSSGNTIYF. For the CDR3, the DNA is TGCGCCAGCAGCAGAGTCTCGAGCTCTGGAAACACCATATATTTT.